The T cell receptor beta chain described here comes from a study of blood T cell repertoires in COVID-19. Across about two dozen US areas, participants ranged in age from about 18 to 89 years. Method: immunoSEQ multiplex PCR; TCRdb's copy keeps in-frame clones and lacks some. Among approximately 150,000 clones listed, 70% to 80% were seen once. The CDR3 extends over 13 amino acids. The germline V gene has CDR1 SGHTA and CDR2 FQGTGA. With V trimmed by 8 bases and J by 1 base, 1 base remained unmatched. V and J are TRBV7-3 and TRBJ2-2; 7 positions agree with TRBD2. This clonotype was obtained from a woman in her 70s in a cohort exposed to, infected with or recovered from COVID-19 (not recorded which). The sample comprised PBMCs or T cells enriched from blood (not recorded which). The chain's CDR3 is CASRGGNTGELFF. In DNA form, the CDR3 reads TGTGCCAGCCGCGGGGGGAACACCGGGGAGCTGTTTTTT.